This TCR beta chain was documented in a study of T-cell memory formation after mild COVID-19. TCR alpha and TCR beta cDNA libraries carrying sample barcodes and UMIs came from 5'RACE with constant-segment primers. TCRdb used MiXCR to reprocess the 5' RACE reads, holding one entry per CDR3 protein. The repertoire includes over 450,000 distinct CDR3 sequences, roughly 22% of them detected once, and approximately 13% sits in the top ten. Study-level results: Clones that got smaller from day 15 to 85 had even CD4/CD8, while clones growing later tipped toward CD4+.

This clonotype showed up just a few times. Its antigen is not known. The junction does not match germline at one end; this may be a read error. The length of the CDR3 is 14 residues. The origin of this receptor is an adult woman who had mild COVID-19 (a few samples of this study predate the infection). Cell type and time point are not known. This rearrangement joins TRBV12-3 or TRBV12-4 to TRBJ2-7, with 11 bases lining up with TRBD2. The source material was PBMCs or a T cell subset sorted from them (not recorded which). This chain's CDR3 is CASRLAGGPREQYF. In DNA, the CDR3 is TGTGCCAGCAGGTTAGCGGGGGGGCCGCGTGAGCAGTACTTC.